The present T cell receptor (beta chain) was sequenced within a study of cytomegalovirus exposure and HLA in healthy donors. Study-level findings and limits: In a later analysis, TCR beta V- and J-gene trimming showed a link to a missense DCLRE1C variant. A later analysis showed that HLA-associated TCR beta chains had undergone more clonal expansion than equally common others. An apparent linkage of common viral pathogens to several of the most significant clusters emerged in a later analysis. Accounts indicate the classifier identified cytomegalovirus status with strong specificity and sensitivity.

In the PCR, 60 Vbeta and 13 Jbeta primers were used. This table comes from immunoSEQ multiplex PCR, and its TCRdb copy is limited to in-frame clones, with some not included. The table lists some 150,000 clones, about 70% of them singletons. CDR3 length equals 13 residues. The germline V gene encodes CDR1 SGHRS and CDR2 YFSETQ. The V gene lost 4 bases and the J gene lost 15 bases, with 20 bases spanning the gap. Note on this clone: Its specificity is not known.

This rearrangement joins TRBV5-1 to TRBJ2-1; a weak D match, TRBD2 (6 bases). This receptor was taken from a woman aged 40-49 years in good health and CMV-seronegative. The material sequenced was PBMCs. The CDR3 loop is CASSPGLGNEVFF. The CDR3 DNA reads TGCGCCAGCAGCCCGGGACTCGGTAATGAGGTGTTCTTC. The entire variable domain, with the rest obtained from reference TRBV5-1 and TRBJ2-1, is as follows: KAGVTQTPRYLIKTRGQQVTLSCSPISGHRSVSWYQQTPGQGLQFLFEYFSETQRNKGNFPGRFSGRQFSNSRSEMNVSTLELGDSALYLCASSPGLGNEVFFGPGTRLTVL.